This T cell receptor beta chain was sequenced for a study of T cells in Graves' hyperthyroidism and ophthalmopathy. Amplification yielded TCR beta CDR3 regions, with RNA transcripts as the source. The primer set for the first-round RT-PCR of the TCR CDR3 was HTBI. MiXCR, run by TCRdb on the multiplex PCR reads, gives a single entry per CDR3 protein. The sample shows around 620,000 distinct CDR3 sequences, about a sixth of them seen only once. This clonotype appeared a few times. CDR3 size: 13 residues. CDR1 KGHDR and CDR2 SFDVKD come from the germline V gene. The V end was cut by 5 bases, the J end by 5 bases, with 12 bases between.

The sequence came from a woman aged 25 to 45 with Graves' hyperthyroidism. Specimen: blood. This sequence joins TRBV24-1 and TRBJ2-7; possible D gene TRBD2, 6 bases. The CDR3 sequence is CATSVGGGDEQYF. CDR3 sequence (DNA): TGTGCCACCAGTGTCGGTGGAGGGGACGAGCAGTACTTC.